Following are 7 T cell receptor beta chains from one sample sequenced in a study of blood T cell repertoires in COVID-19. Clones were sequenced by immunoSEQ multiplex PCR, and TCRdb holds only the in-frame ones, with some missing. The sample holds roughly 79,000 clones, 80% to 90% seen once. Sequencing was done on a sample of peripheral blood. The receptors here all came from a man aged 50 to 60 with active COVID-19.

The genes are TRBV19 and TRBJ1-5; D ambiguous. Germline loops: CDR1 LNHDA, CDR2 SQIVND (reference sequence). V was cut by 3 bases and J by 5 bases, with 8 bases left in between. The CDR3 totals 13 residues. CDR3: CASSIVRDQPQHF. The DNA for the CDR3 is TGTGCCAGTAGTATCGTGAGAGATCAGCCCCAGCATTTT. Filled out from reference TRBV19 and TRBJ1-5, the complete variable domain reads DGGITQSPKYLFRKEGQNVTLSCEQNLNHDAMYWYRQDPGQGLRLIYYSQIVNDFQKGDIAEGYSVSREKKESFPLTVTSAQKNPTAFYLCASSIVRDQPQHFGDGTRLSIL.

This clone was observed once. V usage is TRBV7-2 and J usage is TRBJ1-6, with D perhaps matching TRBD1 (6 bases). V lost 2 bases to trimming and J lost 8 bases, with 13 bases between them. This CDR3 region has 15 residues. The germline V gene encodes CDR1 SGHTA and CDR2 FQGNSA. The CDR3 protein is CASSLSEQGYSPLHF. CDR3 in DNA: TGTGCCAGCAGCTTATCTGAACAGGGTTATTCACCCCTCCACTTT.

This clone appeared a few times. The J gene is TRBJ1-4, the V gene TRBV30, with TRBD1 matching 9 bases. CDR1 and CDR2 from the germline V gene are GTSNPN and SVGIG (reference sequence). The junction had 12 bases not matched to a gene; V was cut back by 1 base and J by 3 bases. The CDR3 extends over 18 amino acids. This CDR3 is CAWSEDRGGTGANEKLFF. The CDR3 DNA reads as TGTGCCTGGAGTGAGGACAGGGGTGGTACTGGGGCTAATGAAAAACTGTTTTTT.

This chain links TRBV6-5 with TRBJ1-5; 11 nucleotides agree with TRBD1. V dropped 7 bases and J dropped 3; count of bases not matched to a gene: 2. Germline V CDR1 and CDR2: MNHEY, SVGAGI. The CDR3 consists of 14 residues. The DNA of the CDR3 is TGTGCCAGCAAGGGACAGGGGGACAATCAGCCCCAGCATTTT. Encoded protein: CASKGQGDNQPQHF.

The chain employs TRBV7-9 and TRBJ1-4; D may be TRBD1 (6 bases). In germline, CDR1 is SEHNR, CDR2 FQNEAQ (reference sequence). Trimming took off 6 bases at V and 5 bases at J, with 10 bases between the two ends. The CDR3 loop spans 13 amino acids. CDR3: CASSSQGNEKLFF. The CDR3 nucleotides read TGTGCCAGCAGTTCTCAGGGGAATGAAAAACTGTTTTTT.

CDR3 region: CSVYRDKSYEQYF. The CDR3 coding sequence is TGCAGCGTATACCGGGACAAATCCTACGAGCAGTACTTC. The gene calls are TRBV29-1 and TRBJ2-7; D might be TRBD1 (6 bases). This CDR3 is 13 amino acids long. CDR1 is SQVTM and CDR2 is ANQGSEA in the germline V gene. Between the trimmed V and J ends, which lost 6 bases and 1 base, there was a span of 13 bases.

The rearrangement uses TRBV6-4 and TRBJ2-1; 9 bases are a match to TRBD2. Per the germline V gene, CDR1 is MRHNA and CDR2 is SNTAGT. This CDR3 comprises 17 residues. Unmatched junction bases numbered 9, after V lost 6 bases and J lost 0 bases. The CDR3 DNA reads as TGTGCCAGCAGAGCCGGGACTAGCCGTATCTCCTACAATGAGCAGTTCTTC. This codes for CASRAGTSRISYNEQFF.